This TCR beta chain was profiled in a study of beta chain features in type 1 diabetes. This clone was detected a few times. Antigen: not known. Sorting of CD4+ naive, central memory, regulatory and stem cell-like memory cells was performed via CD45RO/CCR7/CD25/CD127/CD95/CD27. Findings and limits, study-wide: In all four CD4+ subsets, TCRB CDR3 length was significantly, moderately reduced in type 1 diabetes.

The germline gives CDR1 SEHNR, CDR2 FQNEAQ (reference sequence). The CDR3 runs to 14 residues. The V segment lost 1 base and the J segment 2 bases; nucleotides outside the gene matches: 2. Expressed TCRB transcripts got sequenced, as all isolated RNA was reverse transcribed. Generated by immunoSEQ multiplex PCR, the TCRdb table keeps only in-frame clones and is missing some. The sample has a few hundred thousand clones; roughly 17% are singletons. Sequencing used naive CD4+ T cells from blood. The chain has TRBV7-9 and TRBJ2-7; 7 bases line up with TRBD1. This TCR derives from a man aged 25 to 40 with type 1 diabetes. DNA of the CDR3: TGTGCCAGCAGCTTAGGGGGACAGACCTACGAGCAGTACTTC. Protein product: CASSLGGQTYEQYF.